A single sample is the source of the 16 T cell receptor beta chains below, sequenced in a study of blood T cells in healthy people across ages (dated by TCRdb to about 2015). The library was prepared using 5' RACE. TCRdb shows the sequencer as Illumina HiSeq 2500. A second PCR of 7 to 11 cycles was performed with a sample-barcoded 5' primer and a J-beta primer mix. In-frame beta chains were kept once TCRdb had trimmed the public reads at Q25 with fastp and called clones with MiXCR. Rows with one shared CDR3 protein collapse into an entry with the most common genes and DNA. In this sample the table shows around 1,700,000 distinct CDR3 sequences, about 30% of which occur a single time. About 7.7% of the sample is in the top ten clones. Material: blood. These receptors were collected from a woman in her 30s in good health.

This chain connects TRBV7-2 to TRBJ2-7; D not resolved. Germline V gene data show CDR1 as SGHTA and CDR2 as FQGNSA. The germline V and J ends were trimmed by 1 base and 7 bases, with 11 bases remaining between them. This CDR3 is built from 13 residues. In nucleotides, the CDR3 is TGTGCCAGCAGCTTAGACACCAACAATGAGCAGTACTTC. It encodes CASSLDTNNEQYF.

This clonotype was detected once. The chain employs TRBV7-2 and TRBJ2-4; TRBD1 agrees at 9 bases. The J call may be in error: the DNA end matches TRBJ2-7 better. Germline CDR1 reads SGHTA; CDR2 reads FQGNSA. The CDR3 has 16 residues. CDR3 amino acids: CASSSSSRDRAYEQYF. The CDR3 nucleotides are TGTGCCAGCAGCTCCTCAAGCCGGGACAGGGCCTACGAGCAGTACTTC.

The rearrangement links TRBV5-1 to TRBJ2-1; unclear D gene. Germline V gene lookup returns CDR1 SGHRS and CDR2 YFSETQ. The CDR3 length is 14 residues. Trimming pared 0 bases from V and 10 bases from J, leaving 14 bases between. The chain's CDR3 is CASSLVVSSYEQFF. CDR3 bases: TGCGCCAGCAGCTTGGTGGTGAGCTCCTACGAGCAGTTCTTC.

Only a few counts were recorded for this clonotype. The J gene is TRBJ2-1, the V gene TRBV20-1; TRBD2 aligns across 9 bases. V shed 5 bases, J shed 4 bases, and the junction held 9 bases outside the gene matches. There are 15 residues in the CDR3. The germline V gene encodes CDR1 DFQATT and CDR2 SNEGSKA (reference sequence). In DNA, the CDR3 is TGCAGTGCTCTCCCTGGACTAGCGCGTTACAATGAGCAGTTCTTC. Encoded protein: CSALPGLARYNEQFF.

The chain joins TRBV12-3 or TRBV12-4 to TRBJ2-6; TRBD1 or TRBD2 may be the D gene (5 bases each). The CDR3 has 16 amino acids. V shed 10 bases and J shed 4 bases, with 20 bases lying between them. CDR3 DNA: TGTGCCATCGATCGTCGGGGCCGGGGCGGGGCCAACGTCCTGACTTTC. It specifies CAIDRRGRGGANVLTF.

This clonotype was recorded at least ten times. The chain couples TRBV29-1 to TRBJ2-7, with 9 bases lining up with TRBD1. The junction had 18 bases not matched to a gene; V was cut back by 7 bases and J by 5 bases. The CDR3 sequence is 16 residues long. The germline gives CDR1 SQVTM, CDR2 ANQGSEA. The CDR3 loop is CSARVPPGQGKHEQYF. As DNA, the CDR3 is TGCAGCGCCCGGGTTCCCCCAGGACAGGGGAAGCACGAGCAGTACTTC.

With regard to this clonotype: This could be a read error, since a much larger clone is one nucleotide away. V usage is TRBV7-9 and J usage is TRBJ2-5, with D possibly TRBD1 on 6 matching bases. Per germline, CDR1 SEHNR and CDR2 FQNEAQ (reference sequence). There are 15 residues in the CDR3. CDR3 in DNA: TGTGCCAGCAGCCCAGCTAACAGGGATCAAGAGGCCCAGTACTTC. Its protein is CASSPANRDQEAQYF.

The chain joins TRBV5-1 to TRBJ2-2; 7 bases align to TRBD1. Trimming cost V 5 bases and J 0 bases; bases outside gene matches: 7. The germline V gene has CDR1 SGHRS and CDR2 YFSETQ. The CDR3 runs 16 residues. Here the CDR3 DNA reads TGCGCCAGCAGAAGCGCCGGGACAGCGAACACCGGGGAGCTGTTTTTT. Translation gives CASRSAGTANTGELFF.

The genes are TRBV16 and TRBJ2-5, with D possibly called TRBD1 or TRBD2 (6 bases each). The assigned J gene may be wrong: the sequence end matches TRBJ2-7 better. CDR1 and CDR2 (germline): KGHSY, FQNENV. The CDR3 sequence is 13 residues long. CDR3 nucleotides: TGTGCCAGCAGCCAATCGGGGGGCGACGAGCAGTACTTC. It yields the protein CASSQSGGDEQYF.

For the CDR3, the DNA is TGCGCCAGCAGCTTGGCCGCTCTTTCACCCCTCCACTTT. This codes for CASSLAALSPLHF. The J gene is TRBJ1-6, the V gene TRBV5-1; no definite D call. This CDR3 has 13 amino acids. Looked up from germline, CDR1 is SGHRS and CDR2 is YFSETQ. Trimming left V 0 bases short and J 9 bases short, with 7 bases between.

The V call is TRBV7-2, the J call TRBJ2-4; D may be TRBD2 (5 bases). The CDR3 spans 16 residues. Germline V gives CDR1 SGHTA, CDR2 FQGNSA. Trimming stripped 4 bases from V and 0 bases from J, with 13 bases between. As DNA, the CDR3 is TGTGCCAGCAGCTCCTTTAGGACTTTAGCCAAAAACATTCAGTACTTC. Translation: CASSSFRTLAKNIQYF.

This clonotype was observed a few times. The DNA for the CDR3 is TGTGCCAGCAGCAAGAAGAACGAGCAGTACTTC. Protein product: CASSKKNEQYF. The chain couples TRBV21-1 to TRBJ2-7. TRBV21-1 is tagged as a pseudogene. The CDR3 length is 11 residues.

This clonotype was detected a few times. The chain combines TRBV2 with TRBJ2-1; D is uncertain. Germline loops: CDR1 SNHLY, CDR2 FYNNEI. The CDR3 covers 12 residues. Trimming took 3 bases from V and 10 from J, leaving 10 bases between them. This CDR3 reads CASSENSYEQFF. CDR3 in DNA: TGTGCCAGCAGTGAGAACAGTTACGAGCAGTTCTTC.

This clonotype has just a few counts. This chain links TRBV12-3 or TRBV12-4 with TRBJ2-7; 11 nucleotides align to TRBD2. The CDR3 length is 16 residues. V trimming: 4 bases; J trimming: 2 bases; junction bases outside the gene matches: 7. This CDR3 reads CASSSSGTSGTYEQYF. In DNA form, the CDR3 reads TGTGCCAGCAGTTCTAGTGGGACTAGCGGTACCTACGAGCAGTACTTC.

This chain connects TRBV30 to TRBJ2-1; 14 nucleotides agree with TRBD2. The CDR3 spans 15 residues. V lost 2 bases to trimming and J lost 12 bases; unmatched junction nucleotides: 9. CDR1 is GTSNPN, CDR2 SVGIG, per germline (reference sequence). The CDR3 loop reads CAWSPEPGLAGVQFF. CDR3 DNA sequence: TGTGCCTGGAGTCCCGAACCGGGACTAGCGGGAGTGCAGTTCTTC.

The V gene is TRBV9, the J gene TRBJ2-4; D is possibly TRBD1 or TRBD2 (5 bases each). The CDR3 loop spans 14 amino acids. Trimming left V 0 bases short and J 8 bases short, with 12 bases between. Germline values: CDR1 SGDLS, CDR2 YYNGEE. This CDR3 reads CASSVGGDGDIQYF. In nucleotides, the CDR3 is TGTGCCAGCAGCGTAGGAGGGGATGGAGACATTCAGTACTTC.